A selection of T cell receptor beta chains follows, all from one sample in a study of shared clonotypes between healthy human individuals. Some clones are missing from TCRdb's copy, which holds only in-frame ones; the method was immunoSEQ multiplex PCR. The sample includes under 650,000 clones, 90% to 96% seen only once; the top ten take approximately 0.06%. Sequencing was performed on naive CD4+ T cells sorted from blood. Source of these receptors: a woman younger than 45 in good health. The CDR3 runs from the conserved cysteine through the conserved F or W. The D gene is left open where the match is weak. Clone size is shown for a subset of rows, as once, few, many or a class of expanded clone.

cdr3_length: 13; clone_size: -; j_call: TRBJ2-7; d_call: -; v_call: TRBV10-3; cdr3_aa: CAISEVHTYEQYF; cdr3_nt: TGTGCCATCAGTGAAGTCCATACCTACGAGCAGTACTTC
cdr3_length: 14; clone_size: -; j_call: TRBJ2-7; d_call: TRBD2; v_call: TRBV7-6; cdr3_aa: CASSTGLAGVEQYF; cdr3_nt: TGTGCCAGCAGCACGGGACTAGCGGGAGTCGAGCAGTACTTC
cdr3_length: 15; clone_size: -; j_call: TRBJ2-3; d_call: TRBD2; v_call: TRBV27; cdr3_aa: CASSPRGGGADTQYF; cdr3_nt: TGTGCCAGCAGTCCCCGGGGGGGCGGGGCAGATACGCAGTATTTT
cdr3_length: 14; clone_size: -; j_call: TRBJ2-3; d_call: -; v_call: TRBV11-2; cdr3_aa: CASSSLVNTDTQYF; cdr3_nt: TGTGCCAGCAGCTCTCTAGTAAACACAGATACGCAGTATTTT
cdr3_length: 15; clone_size: -; j_call: TRBJ1-1; d_call: -; v_call: TRBV7-2; cdr3_aa: CASSLEYRVNTEAFF; cdr3_nt: TGTGCCAGCAGCTTAGAGTACAGGGTGAACACTGAAGCTTTCTTT
cdr3_length: 16; clone_size: -; j_call: TRBJ2-6; d_call: -; v_call: TRBV18; cdr3_aa: CASSPDLGNGANVLTF; cdr3_nt: TGTGCCAGCTCACCGGACCTAGGAAACGGGGCCAACGTCCTGACTTTC
cdr3_length: 14; clone_size: -; j_call: TRBJ2-5; d_call: -; v_call: TRBV6-5; cdr3_aa: CASSYLGRQETQYF; cdr3_nt: TGTGCCAGCAGTTACCTCGGCAGACAAGAGACCCAGTACTTC
cdr3_length: 12; clone_size: -; j_call: TRBJ2-7; d_call: -; v_call: TRBV7-6; cdr3_aa: CASSQNSYEQYF; cdr3_nt: TGTGCCAGCAGCCAAAACTCCTACGAGCAGTACTTC
cdr3_length: 16; clone_size: -; j_call: TRBJ2-1; d_call: -; v_call: TRBV4-1; cdr3_aa: CASSQVGNRRDNEQFF; cdr3_nt: TGCGCCAGCAGCCAAGTTGGGAACCGAAGGGACAATGAGCAGTTCTTC
cdr3_length: 17; clone_size: -; j_call: TRBJ2-2; d_call: TRBD2; v_call: TRBV19; cdr3_aa: CASSTTTSGRGTGELFF; cdr3_nt: TGTGCCAGTAGTACAACTACTAGCGGGAGGGGCACCGGGGAGCTGTTTTTT
cdr3_length: 11; clone_size: -; j_call: TRBJ1-6; d_call: -; v_call: TRBV2; cdr3_aa: CASTSYAALHF; cdr3_nt: TGTGCCAGCACCTCGTACGCGGCCCTCCACTTT
cdr3_length: 15; clone_size: -; j_call: TRBJ1-1; d_call: TRBD1; v_call: TRBV6-5; cdr3_aa: CASSYVATGGTEAFF; cdr3_nt: TGTGCCAGCAGTTACGTTGCGACAGGGGGCACTGAAGCTTTCTTT
cdr3_length: 12; clone_size: -; j_call: TRBJ2-5; d_call: -; v_call: TRBV28; cdr3_aa: CASSRGGQTQYF; cdr3_nt: TGTGCCAGCAGTAGGGGGGGGCAGACCCAGTACTTC
cdr3_length: 11; clone_size: -; j_call: TRBJ1-1; d_call: -; v_call: TRBV19; cdr3_aa: CASSIGTEAFF; cdr3_nt: TGTGCCAGTAGTATAGGAACTGAAGCTTTCTTT
cdr3_length: 14; clone_size: -; j_call: TRBJ2-7; d_call: TRBD1; v_call: TRBV18; cdr3_aa: CASSSGQTSYEQYF; cdr3_nt: TGTGCCAGCTCATCGGGACAGACTTCCTACGAGCAGTACTTC
cdr3_length: 16; clone_size: -; j_call: TRBJ2-1; d_call: -; v_call: TRBV29-1; cdr3_aa: CSVEGGGGSSYNEQFF; cdr3_nt: TGCAGCGTTGAAGGGGGAGGCGGAAGCTCCTACAATGAGCAGTTCTTC
cdr3_length: 14; clone_size: -; j_call: TRBJ1-1; d_call: -; v_call: TRBV9; cdr3_aa: CASSVGLGSTEAFF; cdr3_nt: TGTGCCAGCAGCGTGGGCCTAGGGAGCACTGAAGCTTTCTTT
cdr3_length: 14; clone_size: -; j_call: TRBJ2-1; d_call: -; v_call: TRBV7-2; cdr3_aa: CASSTRTKNNEQFF; cdr3_nt: TGTGCCAGCAGCACCCGTACCAAGAACAATGAGCAGTTCTTC
cdr3_length: 14; clone_size: few; j_call: TRBJ2-1; d_call: TRBD2; v_call: TRBV30; cdr3_aa: CAWNRLAVYNEQFF; cdr3_nt: TGTGCCTGGAATCGGCTAGCGGTCTACAATGAGCAGTTCTTC
cdr3_length: 14; clone_size: -; j_call: TRBJ2-1; d_call: -; v_call: TRBV12-5; cdr3_aa: CASGLGVSYNEQFF; cdr3_nt: TGTGCTAGTGGTTTGGGAGTCTCCTACAATGAGCAGTTCTTC
cdr3_length: 16; clone_size: -; j_call: TRBJ2-5; d_call: TRBD2; v_call: TRBV10-1; cdr3_aa: CASSATSGSGGETQYF; cdr3_nt: TGCGCCAGCAGTGCGACTAGCGGGAGCGGAGGGGAGACCCAGTACTTC
cdr3_length: 13; clone_size: -; j_call: TRBJ1-1; d_call: -; v_call: TRBV6-5; cdr3_aa: CASSYGRTAEAFF; cdr3_nt: TGTGCCAGCAGTTACGGCCGAACCGCTGAAGCTTTCTTT
cdr3_length: 14; clone_size: -; j_call: TRBJ2-3; d_call: -; v_call: TRBV27; cdr3_aa: CASSPRLGGDTQYF; cdr3_nt: TGTGCCAGCAGTCCCCGACTAGGGGGAGATACGCAGTATTTT
cdr3_length: 16; clone_size: -; j_call: TRBJ1-2; d_call: -; v_call: TRBV19; cdr3_aa: CASSTPGRDTNYGYTF; cdr3_nt: TGTGCCAGTAGTACTCCAGGCCGGGACACGAACTATGGCTACACCTTC
cdr3_length: 16; clone_size: -; j_call: TRBJ2-2; d_call: TRBD2; v_call: TRBV9; cdr3_aa: CASSHLSGLNTGELFF; cdr3_nt: TGTGCCAGCTCCCACCTTAGCGGGCTGAACACCGGGGAGCTGTTTTTT
cdr3_length: 16; clone_size: -; j_call: TRBJ2-1; d_call: TRBD2; v_call: TRBV7-9; cdr3_aa: CASSQGTSGTDNEQFF; cdr3_nt: TGTGCCAGCAGCCAAGGGACTAGCGGGACTGACAATGAGCAGTTCTTC
cdr3_length: 13; clone_size: few; j_call: TRBJ1-2; d_call: -; v_call: TRBV4-1; cdr3_aa: CASSPRAGYGYTF; cdr3_nt: TGCGCCAGCAGCCCACGGGCAGGGTATGGCTACACCTTC
cdr3_length: 15; clone_size: -; j_call: TRBJ2-7; d_call: -; v_call: TRBV11-2; cdr3_aa: CASSGGRDRSREQYF; cdr3_nt: TGTGCCAGCAGCGGGGGAAGGGACCGCTCGCGCGAGCAGTACTTC
cdr3_length: 14; clone_size: -; j_call: TRBJ2-3; d_call: TRBD1; v_call: TRBV19; cdr3_aa: CASSKTGAKDTQYF; cdr3_nt: TGTGCCAGTAGTAAGACAGGGGCAAAAGATACGCAGTATTTT
cdr3_length: 12; clone_size: -; j_call: TRBJ1-6; d_call: -; v_call: TRBV19; cdr3_aa: CASSMRGSPLHF; cdr3_nt: TGTGCCAGTAGTATGCGCGGATCACCCCTCCACTTT
cdr3_length: 15; clone_size: -; j_call: TRBJ2-7; d_call: -; v_call: TRBV11-2; cdr3_aa: CASSLTTPLSYEQYF; cdr3_nt: TGTGCCAGCAGCTTGACAACACCCCTCTCCTACGAGCAGTACTTC
cdr3_length: 17; clone_size: -; j_call: TRBJ1-1; d_call: -; v_call: TRBV5-1; cdr3_aa: CASSLVGQLLLNTEAFF; cdr3_nt: TGCGCCAGCAGCTTGGTAGGGCAGCTCCTCTTGAACACTGAAGCTTTCTTT
cdr3_length: 16; clone_size: -; j_call: TRBJ2-7; d_call: TRBD2; v_call: TRBV10-1; cdr3_aa: CASTGPSGRVSYEQYF; cdr3_nt: TGCGCCAGCACGGGGCCTAGCGGGAGGGTCTCCTACGAGCAGTACTTC
cdr3_length: 11; clone_size: -; j_call: TRBJ2-7; d_call: TRBD2; v_call: TRBV29-1; cdr3_aa: CSVTSGREQYF; cdr3_nt: TGCAGCGTGACTAGCGGGAGGGAGCAGTACTTC
cdr3_length: 17; clone_size: -; j_call: TRBJ2-1; d_call: -; v_call: TRBV27; cdr3_aa: CASSPSSRGFLQLEQFF; cdr3_nt: TGTGCCAGCAGCCCATCCTCTAGGGGCTTTCTACAATTAGAGCAGTTCTTC
cdr3_length: 13; clone_size: -; j_call: TRBJ2-7; d_call: -; v_call: TRBV18; cdr3_aa: CASSPSGHGEQYF; cdr3_nt: TGTGCCAGCTCACCATCAGGACACGGCGAGCAGTACTTC
cdr3_length: 15; clone_size: -; j_call: TRBJ1-3; d_call: -; v_call: TRBV5-3; cdr3_aa: CARSSGQSSGNTIYF; cdr3_nt: TGTGCCAGAAGCTCGGGCCAAAGCTCTGGAAACACCATATATTTT
cdr3_length: 15; clone_size: -; j_call: TRBJ2-5; d_call: -; v_call: TRBV5-1; cdr3_aa: CASSKGPGRQETQYF; cdr3_nt: TGCGCCAGCAGCAAGGGTCCAGGGAGGCAAGAGACCCAGTACTTC
cdr3_length: 14; clone_size: once; j_call: TRBJ2-1; d_call: -; v_call: TRBV2; cdr3_aa: CASSENRAGREQFF; cdr3_nt: TGTGCCAGCAGTGAAAACCGCGCGGGCCGGGAGCAGTTCTTC
cdr3_length: 16; clone_size: -; j_call: TRBJ1-2; d_call: -; v_call: TRBV5-6; cdr3_aa: CASSLGARGINYGYTF; cdr3_nt: TGTGCCAGCAGCTTGGGAGCGAGAGGGATTAACTATGGCTACACCTTC
cdr3_length: 20; clone_size: -; j_call: TRBJ2-5; d_call: TRBD1; v_call: TRBV6-4; cdr3_aa: CASSDSDRSCTPGTGETQYF; cdr3_nt: TGTGCCAGCAGTGACTCGGACAGGAGTTGTACCCCCGGGACAGGGGAGACCCAGTACTTC
cdr3_length: 16; clone_size: once; j_call: TRBJ2-3; d_call: TRBD2; v_call: TRBV5-1; cdr3_aa: CASSGRTSGFTDTQYF; cdr3_nt: TGCGCCAGCAGCGGTCGGACTAGCGGATTCACAGATACGCAGTATTTT
cdr3_length: 13; clone_size: -; j_call: TRBJ1-2; d_call: -; v_call: TRBV28; cdr3_aa: CASSLSPRDGYTF; cdr3_nt: TGTGCCAGCAGTTTATCTCCGAGAGATGGCTACACCTTC
cdr3_length: 13; clone_size: -; j_call: TRBJ2-7; d_call: TRBD1; v_call: TRBV10-3; cdr3_aa: CAISGTVVYEQYF; cdr3_nt: TGTGCCATCTCCGGGACAGTGGTTTACGAGCAGTACTTC
cdr3_length: 11; clone_size: once; j_call: TRBJ1-1; d_call: -; v_call: TRBV28; cdr3_aa: CASTSWTEAFF; cdr3_nt: TGTGCCAGCACCTCCTGGACTGAAGCTTTCTTT
cdr3_length: 15; clone_size: -; j_call: TRBJ2-1; d_call: TRBD1; v_call: TRBV7-2; cdr3_aa: CATATTGSILNEQFF; cdr3_nt: TGTGCTACCGCCACGACAGGGTCGATTTTGAATGAGCAGTTCTTC
cdr3_length: 14; clone_size: few; j_call: TRBJ2-7; d_call: -; v_call: TRBV27; cdr3_aa: CASSLKSGPYEQYF; cdr3_nt: TGTGCCAGCAGTTTAAAATCGGGGCCCTACGAGCAGTACTTC
cdr3_length: 18; clone_size: -; j_call: TRBJ2-3; d_call: TRBD2; v_call: TRBV27; cdr3_aa: CASSPKASGRRREDTQYF; cdr3_nt: TGTGCCAGCAGTCCAAAGGCTAGCGGGAGGAGGAGGGAAGATACGCAGTATTTT
cdr3_length: 16; clone_size: once; j_call: TRBJ2-1; d_call: -; v_call: TRBV7-6; cdr3_aa: CASSSGQAGRAGEQFF; cdr3_nt: TGTGCCAGCAGCTCCGGACAGGCCGGTCGAGCGGGGGAGCAGTTCTTC
cdr3_length: 12; clone_size: -; j_call: TRBJ1-5; d_call: -; v_call: TRBV5-8; cdr3_aa: CASSNPNQPQHF; cdr3_nt: TGTGCCAGCAGCAATCCTAATCAGCCCCAGCATTTT
cdr3_length: 15; clone_size: -; j_call: TRBJ2-1; d_call: -; v_call: TRBV7-9; cdr3_aa: CASSLQGPNYNEQFF; cdr3_nt: TGTGCCAGCAGCTTACAGGGGCCGAACTACAATGAGCAGTTCTTC
cdr3_length: 14; clone_size: once; j_call: TRBJ2-5; d_call: -; v_call: TRBV27; cdr3_aa: CASRAAELSTMQYF; cdr3_nt: TGTGCCAGCAGGGCAGCGGAGCTCTCTACGATGCAGTACTTC
cdr3_length: 14; clone_size: -; j_call: TRBJ1-1; d_call: TRBD1; v_call: TRBV2; cdr3_aa: CASRRQGLNTEAFF; cdr3_nt: TGTGCCAGCAGGAGACAGGGTTTGAACACTGAAGCTTTCTTT
cdr3_length: 18; clone_size: -; j_call: TRBJ2-3; d_call: TRBD2; v_call: TRBV7-8; cdr3_aa: CASSERSRLAGRIDTQYF; cdr3_nt: TGTGCCAGCAGCGAGAGGAGTCGACTAGCGGGTCGGATAGATACGCAGTATTTT
cdr3_length: 13; clone_size: -; j_call: TRBJ2-1; d_call: TRBD2; v_call: TRBV29-1; cdr3_aa: CSVGGGSYNEQFF; cdr3_nt: TGCAGCGTTGGCGGCGGGAGCTACAATGAGCAGTTCTTC